Presented here are 29 T cell receptor beta chains from one specimen sequenced in a study of T cells in Graves' hyperthyroidism and ophthalmopathy. RNA transcripts gave rise to amplified TCR beta CDR3 regions. HTBI primers were employed in a first-round RT-PCR of the TCR CDR3. TCRdb redid the calling of the multiplex PCR reads with MiXCR, one entry per CDR3 protein. The sample has around 260,000 distinct CDR3 sequences, less than 30% seen once; the top ten hold 25% to 30%. Specimen: blood. These receptors all come from a man between 40 and 49 years old with Graves' hyperthyroidism that later progressed to Graves' ophthalmopathy.

This clonotype was detected many times. This chain connects TRBV4-1 to TRBJ2-3; a weak D match, TRBD2 (5 bases). The CDR3 is 13 residues long. Trimming took off 1 base at V and 10 bases at J, with 12 bases between the two ends. Germline CDR1 and CDR2: MGHRA and YSYEKL. The CDR3 sequence: CASSQVWGEAQYF. CDR3 coding DNA: TGCGCCAGCAGCCAAGTTTGGGGAGAGGCGCAGTATTTT.

Only a few counts were recorded for this clonotype. The J gene is TRBJ2-5, the V gene TRBV12-3 or TRBV12-4, with TRBD1 matching over 9 bases. This CDR3 comprises 15 residues. V trimming: 5 bases; J trimming: 4 bases; junction bases outside the gene matches: 8. This CDR3 is CASSQGTGMVETQYF. The CDR3 coding sequence is TGTGCCAGCAGTCAAGGGACAGGGATGGTAGAGACCCAGTACTTC.

V usage is TRBV10-3 and J usage is TRBJ1-1, with unresolved D. Deletions cut 10 bases from V and 3 bases from J, with 18 bases between. Germline lookup yields CDR1 ENHRY and CDR2 SYGVKD. The CDR3 runs 14 residues. CDR3 in DNA: TGTGCCACGGGCGACCGTTACGGGGACACTGAAGCTTTCTTT. Its protein product is CATGDRYGDTEAFF.

This clonotype has at least ten counts. V and J are TRBV7-2 and TRBJ2-3; D is uncertain. V lost 4 bases and J lost 11, with 10 bases in between. The CDR3 runs to 11 residues. CDR1 and CDR2 from the germline V gene are SGHTA and FQGNSA. The DNA for the CDR3 is TGTGCCAGCAGCTCAGCTCGAGTGCAGTATTTT. Amino acids: CASSSARVQYF.

In its sample, this clonotype was seen many times. V usage is TRBV20-1 and J usage is TRBJ1-5; tentatively, D is TRBD1 (5 bases). The V gene's germline CDR1 is DFQATT and CDR2 SNEGSKA (reference sequence). The CDR3 contains 12 residues. Trimming left V 6 bases short and J 4 bases short, with 10 bases between. Here the CDR3 DNA reads TGCAGTGCCGGATCAGGGAATCAGCCCCAGCATTTT. This sequence encodes CSAGSGNQPQHF.

There are many counts of this clonotype. The rearrangement links TRBV5-1 to TRBJ2-2, with D possibly TRBD1 on 5 matching bases. Germline CDR1 reads SGHRS; CDR2 reads YFSETQ. Trimming took off 3 bases at V and 4 bases at J, with 16 bases between the two ends. This CDR3 has 16 amino acids. In DNA form, the CDR3 reads TGCGCCAGCAGCTCGTTAGGACAATTTGTCACCGGGGAGCTGTTTTTT. This gives the protein CASSSLGQFVTGELFF.

The V gene is TRBV27, the J gene TRBJ2-7; D is perhaps TRBD1 or TRBD2 (7 bases each). Trimming cost V 2 bases and J 12 bases, with 20 bases left between them. In germline, CDR1 is MNHEY, CDR2 SMNVEV (reference sequence). The CDR3 contains 14 residues. The CDR3 DNA follows: TGTGCCAGCAGTTTAATAACGGCCAGGGGGGGCCTGTACTTC. This codes for CASSLITARGGLYF.

This clonotype was picked up a small number of times. J is TRBJ2-7 and V is TRBV6-5; the D gene could be TRBD1 or TRBD2 (5 bases each). CDR3 length: 16 amino acids. Germline V gene lookup returns CDR1 MNHEY and CDR2 SVGAGI. Between the trimmed V and J ends, which lost 4 bases and 2 bases, there was a span of 18 bases. The CDR3 DNA follows: TGTGCCAGCAGTTCCCTCGGGACCGCGGGCCCCTACGAGCAGTACTTC. This sequence encodes CASSSLGTAGPYEQYF.

The CDR3 DNA is TGTGCCAGTCGAGAAGGGTGGACTGAAGCTTTCTTT. This sequence encodes CASREGWTEAFF. This sequence joins TRBV27 and TRBJ1-1; D not resolved. V lost 9 bases and J 5 bases, leaving 13 bases between the germline ends. CDR1 and CDR2 from the germline V gene are MNHEY and SMNVEV (reference sequence). The length of the CDR3 is 12 residues.

This clonotype was seen repeatedly, ten times or more. The chain combines TRBV12-3 or TRBV12-4 with TRBJ2-7, with 9 bases lining up with TRBD1. The V gene end was trimmed by 5 bases and the J gene end by 3 bases; junction bases not matched to a gene: 5. This CDR3 has 14 residues. The CDR3 coding sequence is TGTGCCAGCAGTGCACCGGGACAGGGCTACGAGCAGTACTTC. Translation: CASSAPGQGYEQYF.

This clonotype was counted many times. The V gene is TRBV2, the J gene TRBJ2-2; tentative D call: TRBD1 (5 bases). This CDR3 has 14 amino acids. The V end lost 3 bases, the J end lost 6 bases, and 11 bases lay between the germline ends. Germline V gives CDR1 SNHLY, CDR2 FYNNEI. The CDR3 loop reads CASSDRVLSGELFF. As DNA, the CDR3 is TGTGCCAGCAGTGACAGGGTTCTCTCCGGGGAGCTGTTTTTT. The full variable domain, completed using reference TRBV2 and TRBJ2-2, is EPEVTQTPSHQVTQMGQEVILRCVPISNHLYFYWYRQILGQKVEFLVSFYNNEISEKSEIFDDQFSVERPDGSNFTLKIRSTKLEDSAMYFCASSDRVLSGELFFGEGSRLTVL.

A single count supports this clonotype. This sequence joins TRBV6-2 or TRBV6-3 and TRBJ1-1, with TRBD1 as a possible D gene (6 bases). CDR1 MNHEY and CDR2 SVGEGT come from the germline V gene. V gave up 2 bases and J gave up 5 bases, with 21 bases separating them. CDR3 length: 17 residues. CDR3 nucleotide sequence: TGTGCCAGCAGTTACCCCTTCGGGGGGGGCGCGTGGACTGAAGCTTTCTTT. Its protein product is CASSYPFGGGAWTEAFF.

The chain links TRBV7-3 to TRBJ2-2, with TRBD2 matching over 13 bases. This CDR3 is built from 15 residues. Trimming at V came to 5 bases and at J to 5 bases, leaving 2 bases not matched to a gene. Germline CDR1 reads SGHTA; CDR2 reads FQGTGA. The CDR3 spells CASSATSGGTGELFF. CDR3 sequence (DNA): TGTGCCAGCAGCGCGACTAGCGGGGGGACCGGGGAGCTGTTTTTT.

This clonotype was found many times. The chain links TRBV27 to TRBJ2-2; 8 positions match TRBD2. Unmatched junction bases numbered 7, after V lost 7 bases and J lost 3 bases. Germline CDR1 is MNHEY and CDR2 is SMNVEV (reference sequence). The CDR3 sequence is 15 residues long. The CDR3 DNA is TGTGCCAGCACCCGGGGACTAGTGGACACCGGGGAGCTGTTTTTT. Translating gives CASTRGLVDTGELFF.

The chain employs TRBV7-2 and TRBJ2-5, with a tentative D call TRBD2 (6 bases). The CDR3 length is 14 residues. Germline V gives CDR1 SGHTA, CDR2 FQGNSA. V was shortened by 1 base and J by 9 bases, with 15 bases between the two germline ends. The DNA of the CDR3 is TGTGCCAGCAGCTTAGTGGGGAGGCAGGAGGCCCAGTACTTC. As protein: CASSLVGRQEAQYF.

The V gene is TRBV11-2, the J gene TRBJ2-7; D perhaps matches TRBD2 (5 bases). Germline values: CDR1 SGHAT, CDR2 FQNNGV. Trimming stripped 4 bases from V and 1 base from J, with 17 bases between. This CDR3 is built from 16 residues. The chain's CDR3 is CASSYPEASPSYEQYF. CDR3 bases: TGTGCCAGCAGCTACCCGGAGGCGTCTCCTTCCTACGAGCAGTACTTC. Variable domain in full (rest from reference TRBV11-2 and TRBJ2-7): EAGVAQSPRYKIIEKRQSVAFWCNPISGHATLYWYQQILGQGPKLLIQFQNNGVVDDSQLPKDRFSAERLKGVDSTLKIQPAKLEDSAVYLCASSYPEASPSYEQYFGPGTRLTVT.

The J gene is TRBJ1-1, the V gene TRBV6-1, with no clear D. The germline V gene has CDR1 MNHNS and CDR2 SASEGT. The CDR3 extends over 13 amino acids. V lost 6 bases and J 3 bases, leaving 11 bases between the germline ends. As DNA, the CDR3 is TGTGCCAGCAGGACCAATAGAGACACTGAAGCTTTCTTT. Protein: CASRTNRDTEAFF.

This clonotype was detected ten times or more. The CDR3 spells CSAKGAPDQPQHF. The CDR3, as DNA: TGCAGTGCTAAGGGGGCGCCCGATCAGCCCCAGCATTTT. V is TRBV20-1 and J is TRBJ1-5, with 7 positions matching TRBD1. Losses at the gene ends were 4 bases for V and 5 bases for J; bases not matched to a gene: 5. Germline V gives CDR1 DFQATT, CDR2 SNEGSKA (reference sequence). The CDR3 totals 13 residues.

This clonotype has at least ten counts. This could be a read error, since a much larger clone is one nucleotide away. The rearrangement uses TRBV20-1 and TRBJ2-5, with TRBD2 identical over 13 bases. The CDR3 consists of 14 residues. From germline, CDR1 is DFQATT and CDR2 SNEGSKA (reference sequence). V shed 6 bases, J shed 5 bases, and the junction held 6 bases outside the gene matches. In nucleotides, the CDR3 is TGCAGTGCGAGGACTAGCGGGGGTTGGGAGACCCAGTACTTC. Encoded protein: CSARTSGGWETQYF.

Ten or more counts support this clonotype. The chain employs TRBV18 and TRBJ2-2, with D perhaps TRBD2 (5 bases). The germline gives CDR1 KGHSH, CDR2 LQKENI. V gave up 1 base and J gave up 2 bases, with 8 bases separating them. This CDR3 is 15 amino acids long. For the CDR3, the DNA is TGTGCCAGCTCACCACTGAGGGTAAACACCGGGGAGCTGTTTTTT. Encoded protein: CASSPLRVNTGELFF.

This clonotype was detected many times. The J gene is TRBJ2-5, the V gene TRBV3-1; D may be TRBD1 or TRBD2 (5 bases each). This CDR3 has 15 residues. In germline, CDR1 is LGHDT, CDR2 YNNKEL (reference sequence). V lost 5 bases to trimming and J lost 5 bases, with 18 bases between them. CDR3: CASSFTTEGRETQYF. CDR3 in DNA: TGTGCCAGCAGCTTCACGACCGAGGGGCGGGAGACCCAGTACTTC.

The genes are TRBV11-2 and TRBJ2-5; D might be TRBD2 (7 bases). The germline V gene has CDR1 SGHAT and CDR2 FQNNGV. CDR3 length: 15 residues. The V end lost 2 bases, the J end lost 4 bases, and 14 bases lay between the germline ends. CDR3 in DNA: TGTGCCAGCAGCTTAATCTCGGGGGGCCCAGAGACCCAGTACTTC. Its protein product is CASSLISGGPETQYF.

In this sample, this clonotype turned up many times. The V call is TRBV10-3, the J call TRBJ2-5, with TRBD2 as a possible D gene (6 bases). V was clipped by 2 bases and J by 4 bases, with 17 bases between them. CDR1 and CDR2 (germline): ENHRY, SYGVKD. The CDR3 consists of 16 residues. This CDR3 is CAISETFRDLGETQYF. The CDR3 DNA sequence: TGTGCCATCAGTGAGACTTTCCGGGACTTAGGAGAGACCCAGTACTTC.

This clonotype was detected many times. This chain joins TRBV28 and TRBJ1-2; D gene ambiguous. This CDR3 region has 13 residues. Trimming shortened V by 6 bases and J by 6 bases, and 14 bases separated the two germline ends. The germline V gene encodes CDR1 MDHEN and CDR2 SYDVKM. The CDR3 DNA sequence: TGTGCCAGCAGACCCAACGTAGGGAATGGCTACACCTTC. It specifies CASRPNVGNGYTF.

This clonotype was picked up many times. This chain links TRBV6-5 with TRBJ2-7, with 8 bases aligning to TRBD2. CDR1 is MNHEY, CDR2 SVGAGI, per germline. The CDR3 consists of 15 residues. The V gene end was trimmed by 4 bases and the J gene end by 3 bases; junction bases not matched to a gene: 8. The CDR3 sequence: CASSLVSTSGYEQYF. In nucleotides, the CDR3 is TGTGCCAGCAGTTTGGTTTCTACTAGCGGCTACGAGCAGTACTTC.

Many counts were recorded for this clonotype. This chain links TRBV30 with TRBJ2-2, with D possibly matching TRBD1 (7 bases). The CDR3 is 14 amino acids. From germline, CDR1 is GTSNPN and CDR2 SVGIG (reference sequence). Trimming took off 5 bases at V and 5 bases at J, with 15 bases between the two ends. CDR3 DNA sequence: TGTGCCTGGGGGGGGACAGAAAGTACCGGGGAGCTGTTTTTT. It translates to CAWGGTESTGELFF.

This clonotype occurred a few times. This chain connects TRBV4-1 to TRBJ2-7; 11 bases are shared with TRBD2. Germline V lookup: CDR1 MGHRA, CDR2 YSYEKL. The CDR3 is 18 amino acids. V lost 0 bases to trimming and J lost 0 bases; unmatched junction nucleotides: 7. For the CDR3, the DNA is TGCGCCAGCAGCCAAGACCAGCGACTAGCGGGGAACTCCTACGAGCAGTACTTC. Translated, it gives CASSQDQRLAGNSYEQYF.

Ten or more counts support this clonotype. The rearrangement links TRBV20-1 to TRBJ1-1; the D is unclear. Germline lookup yields CDR1 DFQATT and CDR2 SNEGSKA (reference sequence). This CDR3 comprises 12 residues. The CDR3 DNA follows: TGCACCCCTCGTGTCTGGGACACTGAAGCTTTCTTT. Protein sequence: CTPRVWDTEAFF.

This clonotype was detected many times. The chain links TRBV9 to TRBJ1-3; D ambiguous. The germline V and J ends were trimmed by 3 bases and 0 bases, with 10 bases remaining between them. The CDR3 totals 15 residues. Germline V gene data show CDR1 as SGDLS and CDR2 as YYNGEE. CDR3 nucleotides: TGTGCCAGCAGCGGGAGAGGGTCCTCTGGAAACACCATATATTTT. It is translated as CASSGRGSSGNTIYF.